This TCR beta chain was documented in a study of metastatic and nonmetastatic thyroid tumors. Study-wide context: Repertoire comparison spanned blood and tumor or nodule tissue of malignant and benign thyroid patients.

No patient received treatment before thyroid surgery. Using MiXCR, TCRdb reanalyzed the PCR reads. The data contain about 14,000 clones, about a quarter of them singletons. This clone was detected ten times or more. Antigen: not known. A single base separates this from a much larger clone, so it may be a read error. The CDR3 is 14 residues long. After removal of 4 bases from V and 2 bases from J, the junction contained 4 bases not matched to a gene. Germline V CDR1 and CDR2: DFQATT, SNEGSKA (reference sequence). Study-level findings and limits: Significantly greater TCR beta diversity was reportedly found in malignant thyroid tumors than in benign nodules (in blood and tumor).

Input material: tumor tissue. The TCR originated in a female donor with papillary thyroid cancer or a benign thyroid nodule (not recorded which). Some clones in this sample may be carry-over from other donors' samples. The genes are TRBV20-1 and TRBJ2-7, with TRBD2 matching 11 bases. The chain's CDR3 is CSAKLAGVPYEQYF. The CDR3 DNA sequence: TGCAGTGCTAAACTAGCGGGAGTACCCTACGAGCAGTACTTC.